This TCR beta chain was identified during a study of blood T cell repertoires in COVID-19. Study context: Collection of acute and convalescent COVID-19 samples took place in the United States, Italy and Spain. The analysed material was cDNA or gDNA that came from T cells, B-cell-depleted T cells, or PBMCs.

As originally analysed: Nucleated cell counts were estimated from reference gene primer amplification. Profiling relied on immunoSEQ multiplex PCR, and the TCRdb table lists in-frame clones only, not all of them. V and J calls and clone size are as listed in that table; D and trimming were resolved from the DNA. The sample lists some 47,000 clones; more than 75% were seen once. This CDR3 has 14 amino acids. Germline V gives CDR1 LGHDT, CDR2 YNNKEL (reference sequence). V was clipped by 5 bases and J by 1 base; unmatched bases: 4. The chain uses TRBV3-1 (or the pseudogene TRBV3-2) and TRBJ1-1; 7 bases match TRBD1. The TCR originated in a woman aged 60-75 years with acute or convalescent COVID-19. The sequenced sample consisted of peripheral blood. Written as DNA, the CDR3 is TGTGCCAGCAGCGGGGGACAGACGAACACTGAAGCTTTCTTT. This sequence encodes CASSGGQTNTEAFF.